A selection of T cell receptor beta chains follows, all from one sample in a study of OX40 agonist ivuxolimab in advanced cancers. Libraries were prepared by immunoSEQ multiplex PCR; TCRdb keeps only in-frame clonotypes and omits some of them. The table has tens of thousands of clones, 80% to 85% seen once. The input for sequencing was CD4+ or CD8+ T cells sorted from blood, taken in a trial of the OX40 agonist ivuxolimab. These receptor sequences come from an adult with an advanced solid tumor such as melanoma, head and neck, liver or kidney cancer. The CDR3 runs from the conserved cysteine through the conserved F or W. The size entry is marked missing in some rows and otherwise reads once, few, many or a size class.

V gene	CDR3 length	J gene	clone size	CDR3 protein
TRBV5-4	15	TRBJ2-2	once	CASSATGVSTGELFF
TRBV5-4	14	TRBJ1-6	NA	CASSPPGQNSPLHF
TRBV5-6	15	TRBJ2-3	few	CASSTGLVWPDTQYF
TRBV6-5	14	TRBJ1-1	NA	CASSSLARNTEAFF
TRBV30	13	TRBJ2-1	few	CAWRRQGGAEQFF
TRBV7-2	14	TRBJ2-1	NA	CASSSGGAANEQFF
TRBV2	14	TRBJ1-2	NA	CASSGSAANYGYTF
TRBV27	10	TRBJ1-5	few	CPPYNQPQHF
TRBV7-9	11	TRBJ1-2	few	CASSLGSGYTF
TRBV18	15	TRBJ2-1	NA	CASSTRLAGDNEQFF
TRBV18	16	TRBJ2-1	NA	CASSPIGGDPYNEQFF
TRBV11-2	17	TRBJ2-1	NA	CASSSTGGLGFYNEQFF
TRBV10-3	14	TRBJ1-1	NA	CAITGGGSNTEAFF
TRBV27	15	TRBJ2-1	NA	CASSSTSGRAEEQFF
TRBV19	15	TRBJ1-6	NA	CASSIMDRPNSPLHF
TRBV4-2	17	TRBJ1-6	NA	CASSPQAGTAGNSPLHF
TRBV7-3	17	TRBJ2-4	NA	CASSFPTAGQKKNIQYF
TRBV30	15	TRBJ1-4	NA	CAWRQGDSTNEKLFF
TRBV9	15	TRBJ2-1	NA	CASSQTGIQYNEQFF
TRBV28	15	TRBJ2-7	NA	CASSLGTGVHYEQYF
TRBV29-1	12	TRBJ2-1	NA	CSVDRHNNEQFF
TRBV18	15	TRBJ2-3	NA	CASSPGPGTTDTQYF
TRBV19	19	TRBJ1-5	NA	CASSTQGGTGSASNQPQHF
TRBV9	16	TRBJ2-1	NA	CASSLMGDRAYNEQFF
TRBV27	14	TRBJ1-2	NA	CASSPRDRASGYTF
TRBV6-1	16	TRBJ1-4	once	CASSEVEAGRGEKLFF
TRBV2	15	TRBJ2-2	NA	CASSLRDRDTGELFF